This T cell receptor (beta chain) was found in a study of CD8 T cells in ankylosing spondylitis. Regarding the study as a whole: Matched ankylosing spondylitis synovial fluid reportedly contained a significantly enriched population of disease-linked clones. A motif in TCR beta, a set of 8 or 9 highly homologous variants, appeared characteristic of ankylosing spondylitis blood.

Researchers built TCR beta libraries using quantitative 5'-RACE with molecular barcodes. TCRdb re-called the 5' RACE reads through MiXCR, storing one row per CDR3 protein. The sample holds 250,000 to 350,000 distinct CDR3 sequences, over 15% seen once. Concerning this clonotype itself: Antigen: not known.

J gave up 9 bases and V 4 bases, and 3 bases lay outside the gene matches. There are 11 residues in the CDR3. CDR1 is SGHRS, CDR2 YFSETQ, per germline. The TCR comes from a male donor with ankylosing spondylitis or in good health (not recorded which). Source material: blood, either unsorted or a sorted T cell fraction (not recorded which). This chain joins TRBV5-1 and TRBJ2-7, with 8 bases lining up with TRBD2. CDR3 sequence (DNA): TGCGCCAGCAGCAACGGACTAGCGCAGTACGTC. Its translation is CASSNGLAQYV.